This T cell receptor (beta chain) was observed in a study of shared clonotypes between healthy human individuals. V trimming: 5 bases; J trimming: 2 bases; junction bases outside the gene matches: 10. This CDR3 is built from 17 residues. CDR1 is SGHTA, CDR2 FQGNSA, per germline. Clones were sequenced by immunoSEQ multiplex PCR, and TCRdb holds only the in-frame ones, with some missing. Seen here are 2,500,000 or so clones, roughly 90% observed once, and the top ten hold around 0.35%. The clonotype originates from a man younger than 35 in good health. Some clones in this sample may be carry-over from other donors' samples. The chain combines TRBV7-2 with TRBJ1-5; 9 nucleotides match TRBD1. Sequencing was performed on naive CD4+ T cells from PBMCs. The sample's subset: CD45RA+ positively selected. The CDR3 protein is CASSPGRDRAGNQPQHF. The CDR3 nucleotides read TGTGCCAGCAGCCCCGGCCGGGACAGGGCGGGCAATCAGCCCCAGCATTTT.